These T cell receptor beta chains were read from a single sample in a study of T cell responses to AZD1222 COVID-19 vaccine. Repertoires were generated with immunoSEQ multiplex PCR, while TCRdb's copy carries only in-frame clones and drops some. The profile covers about 190,000 clones, with almost 95% appearing a single time and roughly 9.2% taken by the ten largest. Sequenced here: peripheral blood, sampled on day 0 of AZD1222 vaccination. The receptors stem from an adult in good health. The CDR3 runs from the conserved cysteine through the conserved F or W. Each record gives: D gene, clone size, V gene, CDR3 length, J gene, CDR3 protein, CDR3 DNA. D genes are given only for firm matches. The size of a clone is reported for some rows only, either as once, few or many, or as a class for expanded clones.

D gene: .; clone size: .; V gene: TRBV30; CDR3 length: 16; J gene: TRBJ1-1; CDR3 protein: CAWSALGMRLNTEAFF; CDR3 DNA: TGTGCCTGGAGTGCATTAGGGATGCGATTGAACACTGAAGCTTTCTTT
D gene: .; clone size: .; V gene: TRBV18; CDR3 length: 13; J gene: TRBJ1-4; CDR3 protein: CASSSGLREKLFF; CDR3 DNA: TGTGCCAGCTCATCGGGCCTCCGGGAAAAACTGTTTTTT
D gene: TRBD1; clone size: .; V gene: TRBV6-1; CDR3 length: 14; J gene: TRBJ1-2; CDR3 protein: CASSEGDRGYGYTF; CDR3 DNA: TGTGCCAGCAGTGAAGGGGACAGGGGGTATGGCTACACCTTC
D gene: .; clone size: .; V gene: TRBV3-1/TRBV3-2; CDR3 length: 15; J gene: TRBJ1-1; CDR3 protein: CASSQDMGAKTEAFF; CDR3 DNA: TGTGCCAGCAGCCAAGATATGGGGGCCAAAACCGAAGCTTTCTTT
D gene: TRBD2; clone size: .; V gene: TRBV27; CDR3 length: 15; J gene: TRBJ2-2; CDR3 protein: CASRSTSGSSGELFF; CDR3 DNA: TGTGCCAGCAGGTCGACTAGCGGGAGTTCCGGGGAGCTGTTTTTT
D gene: .; clone size: .; V gene: TRBV7-2; CDR3 length: 13; J gene: TRBJ2-7; CDR3 protein: CASSLFPSDEQYF; CDR3 DNA: TGTGCCAGCAGCTTATTCCCCTCCGACGAGCAGTACTTC
D gene: .; clone size: .; V gene: TRBV5-8; CDR3 length: 13; J gene: TRBJ1-2; CDR3 protein: CASSLVTGYGYTF; CDR3 DNA: TGTGCCAGCAGCTTGGTAACGGGCTATGGCTACACCTTC
D gene: TRBD2; clone size: few; V gene: TRBV10-3; CDR3 length: 17; J gene: TRBJ2-2; CDR3 protein: CAISEPARGGAGGELFF; CDR3 DNA: TGTGCCATCAGTGAGCCCGCCCGGGGGGGTGCTGGCGGGGAGCTGTTTTTT
D gene: TRBD1; clone size: .; V gene: TRBV2; CDR3 length: 15; J gene: TRBJ1-1; CDR3 protein: CASSTTGGSNTEAFF; CDR3 DNA: TGTGCCAGCAGTACAACAGGGGGCTCGAACACTGAAGCTTTCTTT
D gene: .; clone size: .; V gene: TRBV9; CDR3 length: 16; J gene: TRBJ1-6; CDR3 protein: CASSVAARTYNSPLHF; CDR3 DNA: TGTGCCAGCAGCGTAGCGGCGAGGACTTATAATTCACCCCTCCACTTT
D gene: .; clone size: .; V gene: TRBV2; CDR3 length: 11; J gene: TRBJ2-7; CDR3 protein: CASSGTKEQYF; CDR3 DNA: TGTGCCAGCAGTGGGACAAAGGAGCAGTACTTC
D gene: .; clone size: .; V gene: TRBV23-1; CDR3 length: 16; J gene: TRBJ1-6; CDR3 protein: CASSQSPSSYNSPLHF; CDR3 DNA: TGCGCCAGCAGTCAATCTCCGAGCTCCTATAATTCACCCCTCCACTTT
D gene: .; clone size: .; V gene: TRBV27; CDR3 length: 12; J gene: TRBJ2-7; CDR3 protein: CASSLLGGEQYF; CDR3 DNA: TGTGCCAGCAGTTTATTAGGGGGCGAGCAGTACTTC
D gene: TRBD1; clone size: .; V gene: TRBV6-5; CDR3 length: 13; J gene: TRBJ1-2; CDR3 protein: CASIRATGDGYTF; CDR3 DNA: TGTGCCAGCATTCGAGCCACAGGGGATGGCTACACCTTC
D gene: TRBD2; clone size: .; V gene: TRBV4-1; CDR3 length: 15; J gene: TRBJ2-5; CDR3 protein: CASSQKPGGLETQYF; CDR3 DNA: TGCGCCAGCAGCCAAAAACCGGGAGGGCTGGAGACCCAGTACTTC
D gene: TRBD1; clone size: .; V gene: TRBV28; CDR3 length: 17; J gene: TRBJ1-2; CDR3 protein: CASSENRDRISYYGYTF; CDR3 DNA: TGTGCCAGCAGTGAGAACCGGGACAGGATATCTTACTATGGCTACACCTTC
D gene: TRBD1; clone size: .; V gene: TRBV2; CDR3 length: 14; J gene: TRBJ2-5; CDR3 protein: CASSDRGRPETQYF; CDR3 DNA: TGTGCCAGCAGTGACAGGGGGCGCCCAGAGACCCAGTACTTC
D gene: .; clone size: .; V gene: TRBV28; CDR3 length: 13; J gene: TRBJ1-5; CDR3 protein: CASSPALNQPQHF; CDR3 DNA: TGTGCCAGCAGCCCAGCCCTGAATCAGCCCCAGCATTTT
D gene: TRBD1; clone size: .; V gene: TRBV19; CDR3 length: 15; J gene: TRBJ1-4; CDR3 protein: CASSAGAGGVEKLFF; CDR3 DNA: TGTGCCAGTAGTGCGGGAGCAGGGGGCGTTGAAAAACTGTTTTTT
D gene: .; clone size: .; V gene: TRBV4-1; CDR3 length: 14; J gene: TRBJ1-6; CDR3 protein: CASSPTLGNSPLHF; CDR3 DNA: TGCGCCAGCAGCCCGACACTTGGCAATTCACCCCTCCACTTT
D gene: TRBD2; clone size: .; V gene: TRBV3-1/TRBV3-2; CDR3 length: 15; J gene: TRBJ2-1; CDR3 protein: CASSSSGRMGNEQFF; CDR3 DNA: TGTGCCAGCAGTTCTAGCGGGAGGATGGGCAATGAGCAGTTCTTC
D gene: .; clone size: .; V gene: TRBV9; CDR3 length: 12; J gene: TRBJ1-3; CDR3 protein: CASSASGNTIYF; CDR3 DNA: TGTGCCAGCAGCGCATCTGGAAACACCATATATTTT
D gene: .; clone size: few; V gene: TRBV30; CDR3 length: 12; J gene: TRBJ2-7; CDR3 protein: CAWSTGPYEQYF; CDR3 DNA: TGTGCCTGGAGCACAGGGCCCTACGAGCAGTACTTC
D gene: TRBD2; clone size: once; V gene: TRBV10-3; CDR3 length: 15; J gene: TRBJ2-1; CDR3 protein: CAISEGVAGGREQFF; CDR3 DNA: TGTGCCATCAGTGAAGGAGTAGCGGGAGGGCGTGAGCAGTTCTTC
D gene: .; clone size: .; V gene: TRBV6-5; CDR3 length: 15; J gene: TRBJ2-7; CDR3 protein: CASRSTGGTRYEQYF; CDR3 DNA: TGTGCCAGCAGGTCCACTGGGGGGACTCGCTACGAGCAGTACTTC
D gene: TRBD1; clone size: .; V gene: TRBV29-1; CDR3 length: 15; J gene: TRBJ2-7; CDR3 protein: CSVELAGQGAYEQYF; CDR3 DNA: TGCAGCGTTGAATTGGCTGGACAGGGGGCCTACGAGCAGTACTTC
D gene: TRBD2; clone size: once; V gene: TRBV7-8; CDR3 length: 15; J gene: TRBJ2-7; CDR3 protein: CASSLVSGSNYEQYF; CDR3 DNA: TGTGCCAGCAGCTTAGTTAGCGGGAGTAACTACGAGCAGTACTTC
D gene: .; clone size: once; V gene: TRBV7-2; CDR3 length: 14; J gene: TRBJ1-2; CDR3 protein: CASSLGTHNYGYTF; CDR3 DNA: TGTGCCAGCAGCCTTGGGACCCATAACTATGGCTACACCTTC
D gene: .; clone size: once; V gene: TRBV4-3; CDR3 length: 13; J gene: TRBJ2-7; CDR3 protein: CASSHGVGDEQYF; CDR3 DNA: TGCGCCAGCAGCCACGGAGTAGGCGACGAGCAGTACTTC
D gene: TRBD1; clone size: .; V gene: TRBV15; CDR3 length: 15; J gene: TRBJ1-6; CDR3 protein: CATSRDRGLTSPLHF; CDR3 DNA: TGTGCCACCAGCAGAGACAGGGGGCTGACTTCACCCCTCCACTTT
D gene: .; clone size: .; V gene: TRBV11-2; CDR3 length: 16; J gene: TRBJ1-6; CDR3 protein: CASRLVRGHFGSPLHF; CDR3 DNA: TGTGCCAGCAGGCTAGTGCGGGGGCATTTTGGTTCACCCCTCCACTTT
D gene: TRBD2; clone size: .; V gene: TRBV9; CDR3 length: 15; J gene: TRBJ2-5; CDR3 protein: CASSALGLARETQYF; CDR3 DNA: TGTGCCAGCAGCGCCTTGGGACTAGCCCGGGAGACCCAGTACTTC
D gene: TRBD2; clone size: .; V gene: TRBV7-9; CDR3 length: 17; J gene: TRBJ2-1; CDR3 protein: CASSLAIRGGRFYEQFF; CDR3 DNA: TGTGCCAGCAGCTTAGCGATTCGCGGCGGGAGGTTCTATGAGCAGTTCTTC
D gene: .; clone size: .; V gene: TRBV12-3/TRBV12-4; CDR3 length: 12; J gene: TRBJ1-2; CDR3 protein: CASSDRSYGYTF; CDR3 DNA: TGTGCCAGCAGTGACAGGTCCTATGGCTACACCTTC
D gene: .; clone size: .; V gene: TRBV7-3; CDR3 length: 14; J gene: TRBJ1-6; CDR3 protein: CASSSAGAESPLHF; CDR3 DNA: TGTGCCAGCAGCTCCGCAGGGGCAGAATCACCCCTCCACTTT
D gene: TRBD2; clone size: once; V gene: TRBV7-2; CDR3 length: 17; J gene: TRBJ2-5; CDR3 protein: CASSSTDRGRVWETQYF; CDR3 DNA: TGTGCCAGCAGCTCGACCGACAGAGGGAGGGTATGGGAGACCCAGTACTTC
D gene: TRBD2; clone size: once; V gene: TRBV2; CDR3 length: 15; J gene: TRBJ2-7; CDR3 protein: CASKLRSSGGYEQYF; CDR3 DNA: TGTGCCAGCAAACTAAGGAGTAGCGGGGGTTACGAGCAGTACTTC
D gene: .; clone size: .; V gene: TRBV5-6; CDR3 length: 15; J gene: TRBJ2-1; CDR3 protein: CASSLGEQPYNEQFF; CDR3 DNA: TGTGCCAGCAGCTTGGGGGAGCAGCCCTACAATGAGCAGTTCTTC
D gene: TRBD1; clone size: .; V gene: TRBV6-6; CDR3 length: 11; J gene: TRBJ1-1; CDR3 protein: CASSRGTEAFF; CDR3 DNA: TGTGCCAGCAGCAGGGGGACTGAAGCTTTCTTT
D gene: TRBD1; clone size: .; V gene: TRBV28; CDR3 length: 16; J gene: TRBJ1-5; CDR3 protein: CASSPTTGGPSQPQHF; CDR3 DNA: TGTGCCAGCAGTCCAACGACAGGGGGCCCAAGTCAGCCCCAGCATTTT
D gene: .; clone size: .; V gene: TRBV27; CDR3 length: 15; J gene: TRBJ1-6; CDR3 protein: CASSSPRPVGSPLHF; CDR3 DNA: TGTGCCAGCAGTTCCCCCAGGCCTGTGGGGTCACCCCTCCACTTT
D gene: .; clone size: .; V gene: TRBV3-1/TRBV3-2; CDR3 length: 15; J gene: TRBJ2-2; CDR3 protein: CASSQDEGITGELFF; CDR3 DNA: TGTGCCAGCAGCCAAGACGAGGGGATCACCGGGGAGCTGTTTTTT
D gene: .; clone size: .; V gene: TRBV11-2; CDR3 length: 12; J gene: TRBJ2-5; CDR3 protein: CASRVPGETQYF; CDR3 DNA: TGTGCCAGCCGCGTTCCCGGGGAGACCCAGTACTTC
D gene: TRBD2; clone size: .; V gene: TRBV7-2; CDR3 length: 18; J gene: TRBJ2-2; CDR3 protein: CASSPFWGGPTNTGELFF; CDR3 DNA: TGTGCCAGCAGCCCTTTTTGGGGGGGACCCACGAACACCGGGGAGCTGTTTTTT